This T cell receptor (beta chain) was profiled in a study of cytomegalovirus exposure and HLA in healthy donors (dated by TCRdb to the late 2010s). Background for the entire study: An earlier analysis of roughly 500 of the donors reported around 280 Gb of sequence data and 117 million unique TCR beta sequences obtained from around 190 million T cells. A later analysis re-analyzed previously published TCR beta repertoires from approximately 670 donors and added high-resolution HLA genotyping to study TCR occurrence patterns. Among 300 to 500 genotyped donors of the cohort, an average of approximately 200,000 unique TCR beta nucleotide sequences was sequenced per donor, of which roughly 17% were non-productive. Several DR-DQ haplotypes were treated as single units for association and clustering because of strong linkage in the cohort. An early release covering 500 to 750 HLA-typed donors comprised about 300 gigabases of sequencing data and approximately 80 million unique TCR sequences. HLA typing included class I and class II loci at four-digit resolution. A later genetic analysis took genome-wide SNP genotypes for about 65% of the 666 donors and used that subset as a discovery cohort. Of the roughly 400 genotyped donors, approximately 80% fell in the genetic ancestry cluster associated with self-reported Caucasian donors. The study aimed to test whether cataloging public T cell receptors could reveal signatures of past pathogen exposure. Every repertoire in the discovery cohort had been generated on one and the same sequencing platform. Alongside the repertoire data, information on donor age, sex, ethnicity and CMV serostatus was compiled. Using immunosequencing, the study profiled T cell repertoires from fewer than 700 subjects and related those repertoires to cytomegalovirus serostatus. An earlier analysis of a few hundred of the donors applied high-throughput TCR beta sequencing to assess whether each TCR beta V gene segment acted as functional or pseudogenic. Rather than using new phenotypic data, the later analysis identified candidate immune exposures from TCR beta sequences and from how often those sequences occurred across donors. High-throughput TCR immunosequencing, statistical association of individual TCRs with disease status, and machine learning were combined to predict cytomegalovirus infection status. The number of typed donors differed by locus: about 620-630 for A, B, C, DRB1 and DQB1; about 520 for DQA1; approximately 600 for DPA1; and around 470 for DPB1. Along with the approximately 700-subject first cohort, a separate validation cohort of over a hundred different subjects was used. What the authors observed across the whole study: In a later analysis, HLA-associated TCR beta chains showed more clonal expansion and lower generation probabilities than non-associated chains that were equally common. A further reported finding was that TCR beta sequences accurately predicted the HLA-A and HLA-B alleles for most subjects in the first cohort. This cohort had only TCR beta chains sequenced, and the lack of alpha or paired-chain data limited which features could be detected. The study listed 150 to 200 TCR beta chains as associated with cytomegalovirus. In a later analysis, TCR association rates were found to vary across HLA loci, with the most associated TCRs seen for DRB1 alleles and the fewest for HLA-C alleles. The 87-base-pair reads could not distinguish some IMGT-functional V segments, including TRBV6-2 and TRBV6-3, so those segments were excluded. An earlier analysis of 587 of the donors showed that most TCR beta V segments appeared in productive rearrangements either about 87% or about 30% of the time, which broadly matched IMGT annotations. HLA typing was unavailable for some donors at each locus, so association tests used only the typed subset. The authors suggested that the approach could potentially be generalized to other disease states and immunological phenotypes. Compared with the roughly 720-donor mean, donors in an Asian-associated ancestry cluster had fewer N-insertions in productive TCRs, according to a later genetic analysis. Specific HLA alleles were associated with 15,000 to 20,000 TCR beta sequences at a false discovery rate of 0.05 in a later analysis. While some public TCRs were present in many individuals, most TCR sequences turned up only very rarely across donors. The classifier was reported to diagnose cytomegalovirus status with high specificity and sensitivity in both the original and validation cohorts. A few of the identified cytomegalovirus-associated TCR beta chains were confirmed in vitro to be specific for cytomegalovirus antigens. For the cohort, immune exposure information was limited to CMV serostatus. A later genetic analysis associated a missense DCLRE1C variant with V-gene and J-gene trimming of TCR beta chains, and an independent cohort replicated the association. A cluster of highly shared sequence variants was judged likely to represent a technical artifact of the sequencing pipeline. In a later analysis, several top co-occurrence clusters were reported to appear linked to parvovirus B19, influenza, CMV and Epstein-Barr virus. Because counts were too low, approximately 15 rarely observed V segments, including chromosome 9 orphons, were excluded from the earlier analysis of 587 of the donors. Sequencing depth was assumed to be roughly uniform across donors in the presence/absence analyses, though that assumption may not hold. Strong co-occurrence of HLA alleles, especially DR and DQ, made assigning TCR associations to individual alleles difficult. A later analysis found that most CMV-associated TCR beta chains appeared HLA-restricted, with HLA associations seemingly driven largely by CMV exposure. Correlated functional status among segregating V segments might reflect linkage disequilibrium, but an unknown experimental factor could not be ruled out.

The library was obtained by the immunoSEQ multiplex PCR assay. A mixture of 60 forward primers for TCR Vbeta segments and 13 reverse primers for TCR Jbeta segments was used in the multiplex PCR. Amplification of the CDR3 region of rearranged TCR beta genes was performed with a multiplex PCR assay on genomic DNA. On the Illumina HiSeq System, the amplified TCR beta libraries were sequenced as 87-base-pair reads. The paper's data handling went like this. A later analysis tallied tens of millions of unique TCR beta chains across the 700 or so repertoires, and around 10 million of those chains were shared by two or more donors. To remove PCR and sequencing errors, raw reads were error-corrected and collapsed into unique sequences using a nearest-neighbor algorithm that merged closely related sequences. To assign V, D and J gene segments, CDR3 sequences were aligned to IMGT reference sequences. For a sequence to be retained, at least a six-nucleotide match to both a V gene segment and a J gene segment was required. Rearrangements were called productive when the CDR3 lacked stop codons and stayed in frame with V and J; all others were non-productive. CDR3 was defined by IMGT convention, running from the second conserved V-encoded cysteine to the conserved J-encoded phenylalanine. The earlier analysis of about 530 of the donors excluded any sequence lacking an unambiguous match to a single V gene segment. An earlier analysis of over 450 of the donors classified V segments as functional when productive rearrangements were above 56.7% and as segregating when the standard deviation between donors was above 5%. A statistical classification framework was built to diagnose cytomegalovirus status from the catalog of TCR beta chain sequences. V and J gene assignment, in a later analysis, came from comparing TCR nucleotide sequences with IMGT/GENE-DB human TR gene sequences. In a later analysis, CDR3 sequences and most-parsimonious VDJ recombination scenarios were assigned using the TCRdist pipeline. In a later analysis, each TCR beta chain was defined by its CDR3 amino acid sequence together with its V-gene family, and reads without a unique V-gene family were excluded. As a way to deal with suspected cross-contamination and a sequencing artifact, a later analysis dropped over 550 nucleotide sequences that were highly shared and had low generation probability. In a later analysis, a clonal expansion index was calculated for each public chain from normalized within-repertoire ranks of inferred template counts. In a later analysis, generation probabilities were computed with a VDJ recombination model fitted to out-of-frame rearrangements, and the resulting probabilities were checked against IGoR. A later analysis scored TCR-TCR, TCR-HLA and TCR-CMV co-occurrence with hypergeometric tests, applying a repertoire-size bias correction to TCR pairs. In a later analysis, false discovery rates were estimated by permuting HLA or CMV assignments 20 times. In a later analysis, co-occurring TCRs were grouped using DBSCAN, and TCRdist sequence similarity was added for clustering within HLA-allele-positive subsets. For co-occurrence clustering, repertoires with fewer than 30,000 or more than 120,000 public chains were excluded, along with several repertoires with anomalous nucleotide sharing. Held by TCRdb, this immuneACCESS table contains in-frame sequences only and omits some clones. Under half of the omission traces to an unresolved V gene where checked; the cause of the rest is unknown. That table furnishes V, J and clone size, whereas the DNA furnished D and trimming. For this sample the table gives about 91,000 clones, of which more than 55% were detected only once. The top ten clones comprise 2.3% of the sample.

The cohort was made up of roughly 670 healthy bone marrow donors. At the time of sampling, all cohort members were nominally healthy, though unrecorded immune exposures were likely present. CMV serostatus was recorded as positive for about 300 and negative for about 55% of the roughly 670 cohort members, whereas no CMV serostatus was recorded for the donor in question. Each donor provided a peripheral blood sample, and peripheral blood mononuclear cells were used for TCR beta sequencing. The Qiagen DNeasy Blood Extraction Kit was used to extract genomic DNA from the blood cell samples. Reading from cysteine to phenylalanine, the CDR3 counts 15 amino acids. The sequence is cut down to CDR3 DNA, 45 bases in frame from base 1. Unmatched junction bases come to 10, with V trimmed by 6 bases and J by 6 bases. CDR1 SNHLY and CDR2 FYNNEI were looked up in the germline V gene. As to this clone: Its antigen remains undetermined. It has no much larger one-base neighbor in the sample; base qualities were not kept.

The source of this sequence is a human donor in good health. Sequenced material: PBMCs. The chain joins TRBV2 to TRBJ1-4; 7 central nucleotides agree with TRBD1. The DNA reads TGTGCCAGCAGAGAATCCGGGACAGTCGATGAAAAACTGTTTTTT. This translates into CASRESGTVDEKLFF.